These 18 T cell receptor beta chains share one sample of origin, sequenced in a study of vaccination and CD4 T cells after COVID-19. With the Oncomine TCR Beta short-read assay, DNA from cultured CD4+ T cells was sequenced. A single record per CDR3 protein comes from TCRdb applying MiXCR to the PCR reads. The table has tens of thousands of distinct CDR3 sequences, almost 50% seen once. Treatment specified: roughly 10-day PBMC culture with coronavirus spike peptide pools or control peptides (ViraFEST assay). The antigens of these receptors remain unknown. Sequenced: CD4+ T cells from blood, cultured in vitro. The receptor source for this set is a human donor who had recovered from COVID-19.

The gene calls are TRBV12-3 or TRBV12-4 and TRBJ1-2; D gene uncertain. Trimming took off 0 bases at V and 2 bases at J, with 4 bases between the two ends. This CDR3 has 13 amino acids. CDR3 residues: CASSLASNYGYTF. The CDR3 coding sequence is TGTGCCAGCAGTTTAGCCAGCAACTATGGCTACACCTTC.

The chain is built from TRBV4-1 and TRBJ2-7, with 9 bases aligning to TRBD1. Germline V gives CDR1 MGHRA, CDR2 YSYEKL. CDR3 length: 15 residues. V dropped 1 base and J dropped 4; count of bases not matched to a gene: 5. The CDR3 loop is CASSQARTGEYEQYF. DNA for the CDR3: TGCGCCAGCAGCCAAGCGAGGACAGGGGAATACGAGCAGTACTTC.

The V call is TRBV7-2, the J call TRBJ2-7, with 12 bases matching TRBD2. The CDR3 is made up of 15 amino acids. Germline trimming cut 6 bases from V and 2 bases from J; bases unmatched to any gene: 5. In germline, CDR1 is SGHTA, CDR2 FQGNSA. The CDR3 reads CASRHRLAGAYEQYF. The CDR3 DNA follows: TGTGCCAGCAGACATCGACTAGCGGGAGCCTACGAGCAGTACTTC.

The J gene is TRBJ2-3, the V gene TRBV20-1; no firm D call. The CDR3 is made up of 13 amino acids. Germline lookup yields CDR1 DFQATT and CDR2 SNEGSKA (reference sequence). Trimming cost V 5 bases and J 2 bases, with 11 bases left between them. The CDR3 sequence: CSAEDGYTDTQYF. The CDR3 DNA follows: TGCAGTGCTGAGGACGGCTACACAGATACGCAGTATTTT.

V is TRBV21-1 and J is TRBJ1-2. TRBV21-1 is reported as a pseudogene. This CDR3 region has 14 residues. CDR3 nucleotides: TGTGCCAGCAGCAAGGACTCCAATAACTATGGCTACACCTTC. It specifies CASSKDSNNYGYTF.

This clonotype occurred a few times. This chain links TRBV27 with TRBJ1-6; 9 bases are shared with TRBD1. Germline V gives CDR1 MNHEY, CDR2 SMNVEV (reference sequence). The CDR3 sequence is 14 residues long. After removal of 4 bases from V and 9 bases from J, the junction contained 4 bases not matched to a gene. Here the CDR3 reads CASSWDRVGSPLHF. Here the CDR3 DNA reads TGTGCCAGCAGTTGGGACAGGGTAGGTTCACCCCTCCACTTT.

The rearrangement uses TRBV11-2 and TRBJ2-7; D is undetermined. Per the germline V gene, CDR1 is SGHAT and CDR2 is FQNNGV. V was pared by 5 bases and J by 4 bases, with 12 bases between. The length of the CDR3 is 13 residues. The CDR3 reads CASSAHVEYEQYF. The CDR3 DNA reads TGTGCCAGCAGCGCTCATGTGGAATACGAGCAGTACTTC.

This chain uses TRBV27 with TRBJ2-1, with 13 positions matching TRBD2. CDR1 is MNHEY, CDR2 SMNVEV, per germline (reference sequence). CDR3 length equals 16 residues. The V segment lost 7 bases and the J segment 8 bases; nucleotides outside the gene matches: 11. As DNA, the CDR3 is TGTGCCAGCAAACGCCCCGGACTAGCGGGAGAAGATGAGCAGTTCTTC. Its protein product is CASKRPGLAGEDEQFF.

This clonotype was recorded only once. The chain uses TRBV7-3 and TRBJ1-1; the D gene is possibly TRBD1 (5 bases). The V gene's germline CDR1 is SGHTA and CDR2 FQGTGA. V was shortened by 3 bases and J by 2 bases, with 10 bases between the two germline ends. CDR3 size: 14 residues. Here the CDR3 DNA reads TGTGCCAGCAGCTTGAGTCAGGGTAACACTGAAGCTTTCTTT. Protein product: CASSLSQGNTEAFF.

The gene calls are TRBV12-3 or TRBV12-4 and TRBJ2-2; D may be TRBD2 (5 bases). V was trimmed by 8 bases and J by 7 bases, leaving 17 bases between them. The CDR3 is 14 amino acids. Written as DNA, the CDR3 is TGTGCCAGCCTTGCCTTTAGCGAGTACGGGGAGCTGTTTTTT. Its protein is CASLAFSEYGELFF.

The chain combines TRBV3-1 with TRBJ2-1; D not certain. CDR1 LGHDT and CDR2 YNNKEL come from the germline V gene (reference sequence). The V end was cut by 5 bases, the J end by 8 bases, with 16 bases between. The CDR3 has 14 amino acids. The CDR3 bases are TGTGCCAGCAGCAAGAACCCTCGGATGGATGAGCAGTTCTTC. Translated, it gives CASSKNPRMDEQFF.

This clonotype was seen more than once but under ten times. J is TRBJ1-1 and V is TRBV6-1; no firm D call. Trimming cost V 6 bases and J 1 base, with 6 bases left between them. CDR1 and CDR2 from the germline V gene are MNHNS and SASEGT. The CDR3 has 12 residues. The CDR3 bases are TGTGCCAGCAGATGGGGGAACACTGAAGCTTTCTTT. Protein product: CASRWGNTEAFF.

This chain connects TRBV5-6 to TRBJ1-1, with a weak D call TRBD1 (5 bases). V lost 6 bases to trimming and J lost 8 bases, with 14 bases between them. CDR3 length equals 12 residues. Per germline, CDR1 SGHDT and CDR2 YYEEEE. The CDR3 loop reads CASTYWGREAFF. The CDR3 nucleotides read TGTGCCAGCACCTACTGGGGGAGAGAAGCTTTCTTT.

This clonotype showed up just a few times. The gene calls are TRBV20-1 and TRBJ1-2; 7 bases match TRBD1. The V segment lost 7 bases and the J segment 5 bases; nucleotides outside the gene matches: 13. The CDR3 is 14 residues long. Germline values: CDR1 DFQATT, CDR2 SNEGSKA (reference sequence). The CDR3 here is CSGLRDRGHYGYTF. CDR3 DNA: TGCAGTGGCCTCCGGGACAGAGGTCATTATGGCTACACCTTC.

Only a few counts were recorded for this clonotype. The chain has TRBV12-3 or TRBV12-4 and TRBJ1-5; 9 bases align to TRBD1. This CDR3 has 15 residues. Trimming removed 8 bases from V and 6 bases from J; junction bases left unmatched: 11. The CDR3 loop reads CASREGQGIFQPQHF. The CDR3 DNA reads as TGTGCCAGCCGTGAAGGACAGGGGATTTTTCAGCCCCAGCATTTT.

The chain employs TRBV10-3 and TRBJ1-5, with TRBD1 as a possible D gene (6 bases). CDR3 length equals 13 residues. The germline V gene has CDR1 ENHRY and CDR2 SYGVKD. Between the trimmed V and J ends, which lost 2 bases and 7 bases, there was a span of 9 bases. DNA for the CDR3: TGTGCCATCAGTGAGGGGCAGGGGCAGCCCCAGCATTTT. This encodes CAISEGQGQPQHF.

This clonotype appeared a few times. The gene calls are TRBV7-9 and TRBJ2-5, with TRBD1 as a possible D gene (7 bases). Germline assignment: CDR1 SEHNR and CDR2 FQNEAQ (reference sequence). CDR3 length: 15 amino acids. Trimming took 6 bases from V and 2 from J, leaving 16 bases between them. CDR3 coding DNA: TGTGCCAGCAGGTGGACTCAGGGGGGACAAGAGACCCAGTACTTC. It translates to CASRWTQGGQETQYF.

The chain joins TRBV5-1 to TRBJ2-5, with TRBD2 as a possible D gene (6 bases). V lost 4 bases and J lost 3, with 16 bases in between. The CDR3 sequence is 15 residues long. Germline-derived CDR1 and CDR2 are SGHRS and YFSETQ. The CDR3: CASSRSPGVEETQYF. Written as DNA, the CDR3 is TGCGCCAGCAGCCGGAGCCCGGGAGTAGAAGAGACCCAGTACTTC.